These 21 T cell receptor beta chains were all obtained from the same sample, sequenced in a study of blood T cell repertoires in COVID-19. Measured with immunoSEQ multiplex PCR; TCRdb has only the in-frame clones, and not every one. The sample consists of 150,000 to 170,000 clones, around four fifths of them appearing once. The sequenced sample consisted of peripheral blood. Receptor source: a woman of 80 years or more with acute or convalescent COVID-19.

The rearrangement joins TRBV6-5 to TRBJ1-1; D gene unclear. CDR1 is MNHEY, CDR2 SVGAGI, per germline. Trimming took 2 bases from V and 6 from J, leaving 10 bases between them. This CDR3 spans 13 amino acids. The CDR3 sequence is CASSYTVGAEAFF. The CDR3 nucleotides read TGTGCCAGCAGTTACACTGTCGGAGCTGAAGCTTTCTTT.

The sample holds a few counts of this clone. The rearrangement uses TRBV2 and TRBJ1-1; TRBD1 is a possible D gene (6 bases). Germline CDR1 is SNHLY and CDR2 is FYNNEI. This CDR3 has 13 amino acids. Trimming removed 8 bases at V and 1 base at J, with 11 bases between. CDR3 in amino acids: CASDRDTNTEAFF. CDR3 sequence (DNA): TGTGCCAGCGACCGGGACACGAACACTGAAGCTTTCTTT.

This clone was recorded once. This sequence joins TRBV3-1 (or the pseudogene TRBV3-2) and TRBJ2-2; D gene ambiguous. V lost 3 bases to trimming and J lost 4 bases, with 6 bases between them. Germline V gene data show CDR1 as LGHDT and CDR2 as YNNKEL (reference sequence). This CDR3 has 13 amino acids. DNA of the CDR3: TGTGCCAGCAGCCATTTATCCACCGGGGAGCTGTTTTTT. This translates into CASSHLSTGELFF.

The rearrangement links TRBV5-1 to TRBJ2-2, with D possibly being TRBD2 (5 bases). Trimming cost V 2 bases and J 6 bases, with 11 bases left between them. The CDR3 sequence is 14 residues long. Germline CDR1 reads SGHRS; CDR2 reads YFSETQ. The CDR3 protein is CASSFRGSAGELFF. DNA for the CDR3: TGCGCCAGCAGCTTCCGGGGTTCGGCCGGGGAGCTGTTTTTT.

The V and J genes are TRBV5-1 and TRBJ2-2, with 7 bases identical to TRBD1. The CDR3 totals 15 residues. Per the germline V gene, CDR1 is SGHRS and CDR2 is YFSETQ. V lost 2 bases and J lost 4; bases outside the gene matches: 5. CDR3 coding DNA: TGCGCCAGCAGCTTTGACAGGGCGACCACCGGGGAGCTGTTTTTT. It specifies CASSFDRATTGELFF.

The DNA for the CDR3 is TGCGCCAGCAGCCAGCACTACAGGGCCCCTCAGCCCCAGCATTTT. Protein product: CASSQHYRAPQPQHF. This rearrangement joins TRBV4-3 to TRBJ1-5, with D possibly matching TRBD1 (6 bases). CDR1 and CDR2 (germline): LGHNA, YSLEER. The CDR3 sequence is 15 residues long. V lost 3 bases, J lost 6 bases, and 15 bases lay in between.

This chain uses TRBV19 with TRBJ2-5, with 12 bases matching TRBD2. This CDR3 comprises 16 residues. J gave up 5 bases and V 5 bases, and 9 bases lay outside the gene matches. Looked up from germline, CDR1 is LNHDA and CDR2 is SQIVND (reference sequence). The CDR3 spells CASSLTSGRTLETQYF. In nucleotides, the CDR3 is TGTGCCAGTAGTCTCACTAGCGGGAGGACCCTCGAGACCCAGTACTTC.

J is TRBJ1-5 and V is TRBV19, with a tentative D call TRBD1 (6 bases). V shed 3 bases and J shed 3 bases, with 9 bases lying between them. CDR3 length: 14 amino acids. Germline-derived CDR1 and CDR2 are LNHDA and SQIVND (reference sequence). The CDR3 nucleotides are TGTGCCAGTAGTATGGACAGCTACAATCAGCCCCAGCATTTT. Its protein product is CASSMDSYNQPQHF.

The chain couples TRBV5-1 to TRBJ1-3, with 7 nucleotides matching TRBD1. The CDR3 contains 16 residues. V gave up 4 bases and J gave up 0 bases; unmatched junction bases: 7. In germline, CDR1 is SGHRS, CDR2 YFSETQ. As DNA, the CDR3 is TGCGCCAGCAGCCCCACGGGACAGAACTCTGGAAACACCATATATTTT. It yields the protein CASSPTGQNSGNTIYF. The whole variable domain, remainder taken from reference TRBV5-1 and TRBJ1-3, is KAGVTQTPRYLIKTRGQQVTLSCSPISGHRSVSWYQQTPGQGLQFLFEYFSETQRNKGNFPGRFSGRQFSNSRSEMNVSTLELGDSALYLCASSPTGQNSGNTIYFGEGSWLTVV.

This clone was picked up a small number of times. V is TRBV7-2 and J is TRBJ1-1; 7 bases agree with TRBD1. Trimming removed 5 bases from V and 9 bases from J; junction bases left unmatched: 9. CDR1 and CDR2 from the germline V gene are SGHTA and FQGNSA. The CDR3 has 13 amino acids. The CDR3 protein is CASSETTGTKAFF. CDR3 nucleotides: TGTGCCAGCAGCGAAACGACAGGGACAAAAGCTTTCTTT.

V usage is TRBV5-1 and J usage is TRBJ2-5, with TRBD2 matching 7 bases. The CDR3 runs 13 residues. The germline V gene has CDR1 SGHRS and CDR2 YFSETQ. J was trimmed by 5 bases and V by 5 bases; bases with no gene match: 6. The DNA of the CDR3 is TGCGCCAGCAGTTCGAGCGGGACGGAGACCCAGTACTTC. Its protein is CASSSSGTETQYF.

This rearrangement joins TRBV5-1 to TRBJ1-5; D not certain. Trimming removed 2 bases at V and 0 bases at J, with 9 bases between. The CDR3 length is 15 residues. Germline-derived CDR1 and CDR2 are SGHRS and YFSETQ. The CDR3 loop reads CASSFGDASNQPQHF. CDR3 DNA: TGCGCCAGCAGCTTCGGAGATGCTAGCAATCAGCCCCAGCATTTT.

The V gene is TRBV4-3, the J gene TRBJ2-1; D is ambiguous. The V end was cut by 0 bases, the J end by 0 bases, with 6 bases between. CDR1 is LGHNA and CDR2 is YSLEER in the germline V gene. This CDR3 region has 15 residues. CDR3 DNA sequence: TGCGCCAGCAGCCAAGATTTTAGCTCCTACAATGAGCAGTTCTTC. Protein sequence: CASSQDFSSYNEQFF.

The chain combines TRBV14 with TRBJ2-7; D perhaps matches TRBD2 (5 bases). The ends were cut back, 1 base at V and 0 bases at J, with 10 bases in the middle. Germline lookup yields CDR1 SGHDN and CDR2 FVKESK. This CDR3 region has 15 residues. The CDR3 sequence is CASSQVTGNSYEQYF. CDR3 nucleotides: TGTGCCAGCAGCCAAGTTACGGGGAACTCCTACGAGCAGTACTTC.

This clone was recorded a few times. The chain combines TRBV18 with TRBJ1-4; D unclear. The CDR3 covers 14 residues. CDR1 and CDR2 from the germline V gene are KGHSH and LQKENI. V was shortened by 1 base and J by 5 bases, with 8 bases between the two germline ends. The chain's CDR3 is CASSPRGSNEKLFF. The CDR3 DNA sequence: TGTGCCAGCTCACCACGAGGGTCGAATGAAAAACTGTTTTTT.

The J gene is TRBJ1-1, the V gene TRBV20-1; no definite D call. Germline assignment: CDR1 DFQATT and CDR2 SNEGSKA (reference sequence). The CDR3 totals 12 residues. V lost 3 bases, J lost 6 bases, and 11 bases lay in between. The CDR3 spells CSASAGRAEAFF. The CDR3 DNA follows: TGCAGTGCTAGTGCGGGTCGGGCTGAAGCTTTCTTT.

In this sample, this clone turned up a few times. This sequence joins TRBV18 and TRBJ2-1; 10 bases agree with TRBD2. Germline V CDR1 and CDR2: KGHSH, LQKENI. J lost 5 bases, V lost 0 bases, and 7 bases had no gene match. CDR3 length: 17 residues. The CDR3 here is CASSPPSGGSTDNEQFF. The CDR3 bases are TGTGCCAGCTCACCACCTAGCGGGGGGTCAACCGACAATGAGCAGTTCTTC.

The V and J genes are TRBV18 and TRBJ1-6, with D perhaps matching TRBD1 (5 bases). Per the germline V gene, CDR1 is KGHSH and CDR2 is LQKENI. The V end was cut by 2 bases, the J end by 5 bases, with 13 bases between. The CDR3 loop spans 16 amino acids. The CDR3 DNA is TGTGCCAGCTCACCAATGCAGGGAGGGGATAATTCACCCCTCCACTTT. It is translated as CASSPMQGGDNSPLHF.

The V call is TRBV18, the J call TRBJ2-5; no clear D gene. The germline V and J ends were trimmed by 4 bases and 2 bases, with 8 bases remaining between them. The CDR3 contains 13 residues. Germline lookup yields CDR1 KGHSH and CDR2 LQKENI. The CDR3 DNA sequence: TGTGCCAGCTCACTGTCGGTTCAAGAGACCCAGTACTTC. Translation gives CASSLSVQETQYF.

The rearrangement uses TRBV20-1 and TRBJ2-7, with 10 bases aligning to TRBD2. Unmatched junction bases numbered 10, after V lost 3 bases and J lost 5 bases. CDR3 length: 15 residues. Germline V gene lookup returns CDR1 DFQATT and CDR2 SNEGSKA (reference sequence). The CDR3 region is CSASRASGRTHEQYF. The CDR3 DNA reads as TGCAGTGCTAGTCGAGCTAGCGGGAGAACCCACGAGCAGTACTTC.

The J gene is TRBJ1-2, the V gene TRBV27; TRBD1 is a possible D gene (5 bases). The germline gives CDR1 MNHEY, CDR2 SMNVEV (reference sequence). Trimming stripped 4 bases from V and 4 bases from J, with 13 bases between. The CDR3 extends over 14 amino acids. This CDR3 reads CASSSPQGGYGYTF. For the CDR3, the DNA is TGTGCCAGCAGTTCCCCCCAGGGAGGCTATGGCTACACCTTC.